This TCR beta chain comes out of a study of blood T cells in healthy people across ages. A J-beta primer mix and a sample-barcoded 5' primer were used in a second PCR of about 7 to 11 cycles. TCRdb independently ran MiXCR on the 5' RACE reads; one entry per CDR3 protein. The table shows 800,000 or so distinct CDR3 sequences, with 25% occurring only once. This clonotype was counted between two and nine times. The target antigen is unknown. Study-level results: Changes in expanded clonotypes were possibly confounded, as the CMV status of donors was unknown.

Another study also made use of these data, one on T cells of mothers and their children.

Input material: blood. The clonotype was recovered from a boy younger than 18 in good health.

The CDR3 DNA reads as TGCGCCAGCAGCTTAAAGGGGGCTAGCACTGAAGCTTTCTTT. Translation gives CASSLKGASTEAFF. The chain carries TRBV5-1 and TRBJ1-1, with 7 bases matching TRBD1. The V gene end was trimmed by 2 bases and the J gene end by 4 bases; junction bases not matched to a gene: 5. CDR3 length equals 14 residues. Germline CDR1 is SGHRS and CDR2 is YFSETQ.